This TCR beta chain was recorded in a study of shared clonotypes between healthy human individuals (TCRdb year 2020). About the investigation overall: A couple of women and three men aged 18 to 49 years were included in the cohort. Libraries were prepared and TCR repertoires were sequenced by different laboratories using diverse techniques, in order to increase sequencing depth and limit assay-specific biases. For each donor, CD4 naive and CD4 memory were each given three plates, CD8 naive was given two plates, and CD8 memory was given one plate. The study deeply sequenced blood TCR repertoires of about five healthy adults to estimate repertoire size and the extent of clonotype sharing between individuals. Between about 0.85 and 10 billion PBMCs per donor were obtained by leukapheresis.

The donors were healthy, HIV-negative adults who had no recently reported acute infections or vaccinations. Only Caucasian adults living in Nashville, Tennessee, USA were represented among the donors. Magnetic negative selection was used to enrich CD4+ T cells, after which naive cells were positively selected on CD45RA and the negative fraction became the memory subset. Blood was collected by leukapheresis, and PBMCs were isolated by Ficoll-Histopaque density gradient centrifugation and then cryopreserved in liquid nitrogen vapor phase. Analytical flow cytometry was used to check the purity and quantity of every magnetically sorted T cell population. Genomic DNA was isolated from every sorted fraction and measured by UV absorbance on a Nanodrop 2000c. This clone occurred a few times. This clone's antigen is unknown. Base-call qualities are not available, and no considerably larger clone is one nucleotide away.

The study at large found these results: Sampling was restricted to blood, and TCR repertoires in tissues likely differ from the TCR repertoires found in blood. Incomplete sequencing was indicated by rarefaction of sorted-subset datasets, despite the large sequencing depth. Larger estimated clonotype richness was generally found for naive subsets than for memory subsets. Based on pairwise subsampling, the degree of clonotype sharing among donors was expected to be affected by sequencing depth. Because the study included a small number of donors, the genetic and exposure-history diversity represented was limited. Compared with non-shared clonotypes, clonotypes shared by all four sorted-subset donors had higher generation probabilities. When several donors were compared, the shared fraction of clonotypes was about 5% for naive CD4, around 4% for naive CD8, 2.3% for memory CD4, and 0.4% for memory CD8.

Using the deep immunoSEQ assay, TCR CDR3 regions were amplified from genomic DNA by multiplex PCR. Extracted genomic DNA from each cell subset was spread evenly across all wells of several immunoSEQ 96-well plates, with each plate serving as a replicate. For sorted subsets, each replicate PCR was loaded with approximately 200 ng genomic DNA, equivalent to about 30,000 T cell genomes. Purified libraries were measured with a Qubit 3.0 fluorometer, size-checked on a Bioanalyzer 2100, and measured again with the KAPA Library Quantification kit. Each immunoSEQ 96-well plate was sequenced on its own single-read 150-cycle Illumina NextSeq 550 flow cell. The study's processing was this. Because the immunoSEQ output held only junctional sequences and lacked quality scores, the filtering could not match the filtering applied to full-length reads. To assign V/J genes and CDR3, sequences were annotated using PyIR, a Python wrapper for IgBLAST v1.9, with IMGT germline references. Reads were filtered out if the reads had weak V/J assignments (E-value above 1e-6), no CDR3, stop codons, out-of-frame junctions, or ambiguous translated residues. V3J clonotypes were defined as sequences sharing the same inferred V gene, J gene, and CDR3 amino acid sequence. The percentage overlap between two repertoires was calculated by dividing the number of shared unique clonotypes by the size of the smaller repertoire. Repertoire richness was assessed with RTK rarefaction, the Chao1 estimator, and Recon v2.1 estimates of unobserved clonotypes. OLGA was used to compute generation probabilities for all TCRbeta clonotypes that the gDNA method yielded from a few donors. TCRdb re-hosts the immuneACCESS table, in-frame sequences only. Its copies lack some clones; in the studies checked, an unresolved V gene accounts for under half of them, and the cause for the rest is not known. V, J and clone size derive from that table, while D and trimming were established from the DNA sequence. This sample holds about a million clones; 60% to 85% were observed only once. The leading ten clones occupy approximately 0.95% of the sample.

The CDR3 goes from the cysteine to the phenylalanine over 16 residues. The kept DNA is CDR3 alone, 48 bases in frame from the first base. V is cut by 5 bases and J by 3 bases, and the space between the germline ends is 20 bases. CDR1 SGHTA and CDR2 FQGNSA are derived from the germline V gene. The sample consisted of memory CD4+ T cells from PBMCs. What the cell subset or site label conveys for this sample: CD45RA-negative fraction. The rearranged segments are TRBV7-2 and TRBJ2-7; the D gene lacks a confident call. The receptor's source is a young man in good health. Some clones in this sample may be carry-over from other donors' samples. The encoded CDR3 is CASSPVPRGGVYEQYF. The DNA sequence reads TGTGCCAGCAGCCCCGTTCCCCGAGGCGGAGTCTACGAGCAGTACTTC.